A selection of T cell receptor beta chains follows, all from one sample in a study of cytomegalovirus exposure and HLA in healthy donors. Assay: immunoSEQ multiplex PCR; the TCRdb copy retains only in-frame clones and omits some. The data contain under 200,000 clones, 75% to 90% of them singletons. The sample taken for sequencing was PBMCs. The receptors stem from a male donor in good health and CMV-seronegative. Each CDR3 is given with its conserved first and last residue. A D gene is named only where the DNA matches it firmly. Expanded clones get a size class; other rows say once, few or many, or leave the size out.

D gene: TRBD1; clone size: NA; V gene: TRBV5-1; J gene: TRBJ2-7; CDR3 DNA: TGCGCCAGCAGCTGGGACAGGGGAAACTCCTACGAGCAGTACTTC; CDR3 protein: CASSWDRGNSYEQYF
D gene: TRBD1; clone size: once; V gene: TRBV25-1; J gene: TRBJ1-1; CDR3 DNA: TGTGCCAGCAGTAGACAGGGCACCGCTGAAGCTTTCTTT; CDR3 protein: CASSRQGTAEAFF
D gene: NA; clone size: NA; V gene: TRBV7-8; J gene: TRBJ2-2; CDR3 DNA: TGTGCCAGCAGCTTAGTAGGGAGGAACACCGGGGAGCTGTTTTTT; CDR3 protein: CASSLVGRNTGELFF
D gene: NA; clone size: few; V gene: TRBV7-2; J gene: TRBJ1-3; CDR3 DNA: TGTGCCAGCAGCTTAACAGGAAGTACGGGAAACACCATATATTTT; CDR3 protein: CASSLTGSTGNTIYF
D gene: NA; clone size: NA; V gene: TRBV19; J gene: TRBJ2-7; CDR3 DNA: TGTGCCAGTAGTATAGATCCTAACAGCTACGAGCAGTACTTC; CDR3 protein: CASSIDPNSYEQYF
D gene: NA; clone size: few; V gene: TRBV6-1; J gene: TRBJ1-1; CDR3 DNA: TGTGCCAGCAGCGTCAGTTGGGGGGACACTGAAGCTTTCTTT; CDR3 protein: CASSVSWGDTEAFF
D gene: NA; clone size: NA; V gene: TRBV5-8; J gene: TRBJ2-5; CDR3 DNA: TGTGCCAGCAGACTGGATGGGGGGAGGGAGACCCAGTACTTC; CDR3 protein: CASRLDGGRETQYF
D gene: TRBD1; clone size: NA; V gene: TRBV7-6; J gene: TRBJ1-1; CDR3 DNA: TGTGCCAGCAGCACCCAGGGGGGTGCGAACACTGAAGCTTTCTTT; CDR3 protein: CASSTQGGANTEAFF
D gene: NA; clone size: NA; V gene: TRBV7-8; J gene: TRBJ2-5; CDR3 DNA: TGTGCCAGCAGCCCGCGCCCAGCGTTGAACCATGGAGAGCAGTACTTC; CDR3 protein: CASSPRPALNHGEQYF
D gene: NA; clone size: NA; V gene: TRBV6-5; J gene: TRBJ2-5; CDR3 DNA: TGTGCCAGCAGTTACGAAAGCGGAGAGACCCAGTACTTC; CDR3 protein: CASSYESGETQYF
D gene: NA; clone size: NA; V gene: TRBV27; J gene: TRBJ1-1; CDR3 DNA: TGTGCCAGCACCCCCCGCCGCGGCAGGGGAGAGACTGAAGCTTTCTTT; CDR3 protein: CASTPRRGRGETEAFF
D gene: TRBD1; clone size: NA; V gene: TRBV28; J gene: TRBJ2-1; CDR3 DNA: TGTGCCAGCAGTTCACAGGGGAATGAGCAGTTCTTC; CDR3 protein: CASSSQGNEQFF
D gene: TRBD1; clone size: NA; V gene: TRBV7-7; J gene: TRBJ2-7; CDR3 DNA: TGTGCCAGCAGCTTAAGACAGGGGACCTACGAGCAGTACTTC; CDR3 protein: CASSLRQGTYEQYF
D gene: NA; clone size: NA; V gene: TRBV5-5; J gene: TRBJ1-2; CDR3 DNA: TGTGCCAGCAGCTTACAGCTTAACTATGGCTACACCTTC; CDR3 protein: CASSLQLNYGYTF
D gene: NA; clone size: NA; V gene: TRBV6-1; J gene: TRBJ1-1; CDR3 DNA: TGTGCCAGCAGACCCCGGGGGAACACTGAAGCTTTCTTT; CDR3 protein: CASRPRGNTEAFF